These 15 T cell receptor beta chains originate from one sample sequenced in a study of shared clonotypes between healthy human individuals. The data were produced by immunoSEQ multiplex PCR, yet TCRdb's version contains in-frame clones alone and is incomplete. The top ten clones hold about 0.39% of a sample with a few million clones, roughly 93% of them seen once. The sequencing input was naive CD4+ T cells from PBMCs. The subset here: CD45RA+ positively selected. These receptors were obtained from a young man in good health. Some clones in this sample may be carry-over from other donors' samples.

This sequence joins TRBV5-1 and TRBJ1-1; TRBD1 aligns across 9 bases. The CDR3 extends over 16 amino acids. The J segment lost 6 bases and the V segment lost 0 bases, leaving 9 bases of the junction unmatched. Germline CDR1 is SGHRS and CDR2 is YFSETQ. The CDR3 sequence: CASSLGRKGQGPEAFF. DNA of the CDR3: TGCGCCAGCAGCTTGGGGCGCAAGGGACAGGGCCCTGAAGCTTTCTTT. The full variable domain, completed using reference TRBV5-1 and TRBJ1-1, is KAGVTQTPRYLIKTRGQQVTLSCSPISGHRSVSWYQQTPGQGLQFLFEYFSETQRNKGNFPGRFSGRQFSNSRSEMNVSTLELGDSALYLCASSLGRKGQGPEAFFGQGTRLTVV.

V and J are TRBV30 and TRBJ1-3, with no clear D. Germline CDR1 and CDR2: GTSNPN and SVGIG (reference sequence). The CDR3 has 13 amino acids. The ends were cut back, 5 bases at V and 0 bases at J, with 8 bases in the middle. The CDR3 reads CAWHLNSGNTIYF. CDR3 bases: TGTGCCTGGCATTTGAACTCTGGAAACACCATATATTTT.

The rearrangement joins TRBV6-6 to TRBJ1-5; D is uncertain. Trimming took 0 bases from V and 5 from J, leaving 11 bases between them. Germline CDR1 MNHNY, CDR2 SVGAGI (reference sequence). This CDR3 has 15 amino acids. For the CDR3, the DNA is TGTGCCAGCAGTTACTCGCGGGGTTGGGATCAGCCCCAGCATTTT. It is translated as CASSYSRGWDQPQHF.

V is TRBV5-4 and J is TRBJ2-1, with TRBD2 identical over 14 bases. Germline CDR1 SGHNT, CDR2 YYREEE (reference sequence). V shed 1 base, J shed 9 bases, and the junction held 12 bases outside the gene matches. This CDR3 is 18 amino acids long. The CDR3 bases are TGTGCCAGCAGCTTGTCTGTGTCGACTAGCGGGAGGGCCGGTGAGCAGTTCTTC. It encodes CASSLSVSTSGRAGEQFF.

The chain has TRBV5-4 and TRBJ2-2, with 7 bases matching TRBD2. Germline CDR1 and CDR2: SGHNT and YYREEE (reference sequence). J gave up 0 bases and V 4 bases, and 6 bases lay outside the gene matches. The CDR3 length is 16 residues. CDR3 residues: CASSPPGRANTGELFF. The CDR3 DNA is TGTGCCAGCAGCCCCCCGGGGAGGGCGAACACCGGGGAGCTGTTTTTT.

The rearrangement uses TRBV6-6 and TRBJ2-7; D is ambiguous. V lost 6 bases and J 3 bases, leaving 15 bases between the germline ends. Germline V CDR1 and CDR2: MNHNY, SVGAGI (reference sequence). The CDR3 contains 14 residues. The CDR3 coding sequence is TGTGCCAGCAGCCCGTTGGCACGCCTCTACGAGCAGTACTTC. Translated: CASSPLARLYEQYF.

This chain joins TRBV29-1 and TRBJ2-6; 7 positions agree with TRBD1. CDR3 length equals 15 residues. Germline V lookup: CDR1 SQVTM, CDR2 ANQGSEA. Trimming removed 4 bases from V and 2 bases from J; junction bases left unmatched: 5. The CDR3 DNA reads as TGCAGCGTTGGAGGGACAGCCCCTGGGGCCAACGTCCTGACTTTC. Translated: CSVGGTAPGANVLTF.

This chain connects TRBV30 to TRBJ2-7; 9 bases fit TRBD1. The CDR3 is 14 amino acids. The germline V gene has CDR1 GTSNPN and CDR2 SVGIG (reference sequence). Trimming took 3 bases from V and 2 from J; bases not matched to a gene: 5. CDR3 sequence: CAWSRTGVTYEQYF. The CDR3 DNA reads as TGTGCCTGGAGCCGGACAGGGGTTACCTACGAGCAGTACTTC.

This rearrangement joins TRBV5-1 to TRBJ1-1; D is uncertain. V was pared by 4 bases and J by 2 bases, with 12 bases between. This CDR3 has 14 amino acids. CDR1 is SGHRS and CDR2 is YFSETQ in the germline V gene. The CDR3 nucleotides read TGCGCCAGCAGCGTCCGTTCTGAAAACACTGAAGCTTTCTTT. Protein product: CASSVRSENTEAFF.

The chain joins TRBV30 to TRBJ1-1; D remains unclear. This CDR3 contains 12 residues. Germline V gives CDR1 GTSNPN, CDR2 SVGIG (reference sequence). Trimming pared 3 bases from V and 6 bases from J, leaving 11 bases between. CDR3 bases: TGTGCCTGGAGAGTAGCCGGCCCTGAAGCTTTCTTT. This sequence encodes CAWRVAGPEAFF. Based on the CDR3 plus reference TRBV30 and TRBJ1-1, the full variable domain is SQTIHQWPATLVQPVGSPLSLECTVEGTSNPNLYWYRQAAGRGLQLLFYSVGIGQISSEVPQNLSASRPQDRQFILSSKKLLLSDSGFYLCAWRVAGPEAFFGQGTRLTVV.

This sequence joins TRBV18 and TRBJ1-1; D perhaps matches TRBD1 (5 bases). Between the trimmed V and J ends, which lost 3 bases and 4 bases, there was a span of 12 bases. Germline values: CDR1 KGHSH, CDR2 LQKENI. The CDR3 has 14 residues. In DNA, the CDR3 is TGTGCCAGCTCACCCAGGGTGGATGGCACTGAAGCTTTCTTT. Encoded protein: CASSPRVDGTEAFF.

The V and J genes are TRBV2 and TRBJ2-7; the D gene could be TRBD1 or TRBD2 (7 bases each). Per the germline V gene, CDR1 is SNHLY and CDR2 is FYNNEI. With 11 bases removed from V and 6 bases from J, the gap between germline ends came to 20 bases. The CDR3 has 13 amino acids. The CDR3 spells CAGAGQYAAEQYF. The CDR3 DNA reads as TGTGCCGGAGCGGGACAGTATGCTGCCGAGCAGTACTTC.

This clone has only one observation. The chain recombines TRBV6-5 with TRBJ2-7; 11 bases fit TRBD1. CDR1 and CDR2 (germline): MNHEY, SVGAGI. J lost 3 bases, V lost 4 bases, and 5 bases had no gene match. The CDR3 totals 15 residues. The CDR3 DNA is TGTGCCAGCAGTTCAGGGGACAGGGGGAGCTACGAGCAGTACTTC. Protein sequence: CASSSGDRGSYEQYF.

The genes are TRBV9 and TRBJ2-5; 8 bases agree with TRBD2. Germline lookup yields CDR1 SGDLS and CDR2 YYNGEE. The CDR3 extends over 15 amino acids. V was pared by 1 base and J by 4 bases, with 6 bases of the junction left unmatched. The CDR3 is CASSVLAGIGETQYF. As DNA, the CDR3 is TGTGCCAGCAGCGTATTAGCGGGAATCGGAGAGACCCAGTACTTC.

This chain links TRBV2 with TRBJ2-5, with 9 bases fitting TRBD2. Germline trimming cut 6 bases from V and 5 bases from J; bases unmatched to any gene: 10. Germline lookup yields CDR1 SNHLY and CDR2 FYNNEI. The CDR3 length is 15 residues. DNA for the CDR3: TGTGCCAGCAGAATCGGTAGCGGGAGATCCGAGACCCAGTACTTC. Residues: CASRIGSGRSETQYF.